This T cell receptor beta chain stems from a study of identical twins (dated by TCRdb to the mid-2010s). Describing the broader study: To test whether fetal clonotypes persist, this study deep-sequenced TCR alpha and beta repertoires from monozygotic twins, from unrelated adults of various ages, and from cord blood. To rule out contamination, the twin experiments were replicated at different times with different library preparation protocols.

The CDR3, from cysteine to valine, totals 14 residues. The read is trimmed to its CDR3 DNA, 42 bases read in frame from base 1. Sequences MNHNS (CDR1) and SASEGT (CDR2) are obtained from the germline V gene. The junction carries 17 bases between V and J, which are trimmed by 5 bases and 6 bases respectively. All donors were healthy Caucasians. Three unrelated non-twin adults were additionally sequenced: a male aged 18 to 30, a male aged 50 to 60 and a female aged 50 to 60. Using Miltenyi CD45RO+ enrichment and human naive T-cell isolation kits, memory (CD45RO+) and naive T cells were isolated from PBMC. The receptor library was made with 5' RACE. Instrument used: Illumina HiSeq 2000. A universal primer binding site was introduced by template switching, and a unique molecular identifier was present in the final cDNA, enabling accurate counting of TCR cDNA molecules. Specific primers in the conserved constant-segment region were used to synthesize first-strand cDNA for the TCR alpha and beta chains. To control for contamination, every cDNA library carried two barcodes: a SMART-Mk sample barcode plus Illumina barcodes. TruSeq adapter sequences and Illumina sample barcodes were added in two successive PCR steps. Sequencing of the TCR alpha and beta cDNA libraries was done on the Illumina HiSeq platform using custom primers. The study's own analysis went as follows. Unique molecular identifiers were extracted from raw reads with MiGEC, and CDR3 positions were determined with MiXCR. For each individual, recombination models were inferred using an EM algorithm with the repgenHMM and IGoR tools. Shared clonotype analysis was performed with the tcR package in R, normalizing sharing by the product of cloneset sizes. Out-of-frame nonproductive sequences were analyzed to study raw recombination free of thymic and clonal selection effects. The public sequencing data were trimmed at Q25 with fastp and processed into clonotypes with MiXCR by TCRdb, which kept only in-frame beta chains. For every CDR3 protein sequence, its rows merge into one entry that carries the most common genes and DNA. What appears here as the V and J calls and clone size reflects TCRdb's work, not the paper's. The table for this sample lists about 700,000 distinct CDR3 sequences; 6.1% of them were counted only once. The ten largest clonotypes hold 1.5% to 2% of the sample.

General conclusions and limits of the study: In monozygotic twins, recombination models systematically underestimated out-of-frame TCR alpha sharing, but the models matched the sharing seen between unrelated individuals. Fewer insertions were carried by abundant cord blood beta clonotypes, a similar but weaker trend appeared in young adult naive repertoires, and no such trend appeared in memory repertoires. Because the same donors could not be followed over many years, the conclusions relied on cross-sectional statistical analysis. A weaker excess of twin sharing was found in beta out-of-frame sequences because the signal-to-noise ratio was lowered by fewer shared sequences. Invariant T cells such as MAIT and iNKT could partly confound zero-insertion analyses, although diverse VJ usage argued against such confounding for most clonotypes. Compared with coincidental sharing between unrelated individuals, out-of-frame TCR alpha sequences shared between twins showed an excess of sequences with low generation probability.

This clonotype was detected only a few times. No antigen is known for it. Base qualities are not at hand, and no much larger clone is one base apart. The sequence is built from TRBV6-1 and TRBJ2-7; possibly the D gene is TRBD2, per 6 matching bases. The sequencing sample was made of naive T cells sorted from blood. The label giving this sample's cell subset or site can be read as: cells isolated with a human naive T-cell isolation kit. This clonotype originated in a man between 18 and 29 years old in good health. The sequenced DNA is TGTGCCAGCAGTCCGCACCGGCGGGACGGCGAGCAGTACGTC. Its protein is CASSPHRRDGEQYV.